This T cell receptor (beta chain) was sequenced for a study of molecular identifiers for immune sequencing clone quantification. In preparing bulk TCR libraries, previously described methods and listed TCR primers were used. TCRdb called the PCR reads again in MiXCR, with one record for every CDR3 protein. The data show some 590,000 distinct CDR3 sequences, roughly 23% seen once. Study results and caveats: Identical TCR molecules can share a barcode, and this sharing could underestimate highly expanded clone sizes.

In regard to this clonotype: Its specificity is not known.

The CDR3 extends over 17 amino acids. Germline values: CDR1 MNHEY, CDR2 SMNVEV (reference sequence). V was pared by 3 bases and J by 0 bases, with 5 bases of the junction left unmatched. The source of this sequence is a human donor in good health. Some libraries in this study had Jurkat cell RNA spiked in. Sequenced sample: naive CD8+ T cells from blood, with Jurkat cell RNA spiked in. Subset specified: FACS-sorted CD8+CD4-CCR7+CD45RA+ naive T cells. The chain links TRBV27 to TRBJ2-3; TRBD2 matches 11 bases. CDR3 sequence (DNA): TGTGCCAGCAGTTTTCTAGGGACTAGCGGTAGCACAGATACGCAGTATTTT. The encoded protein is CASSFLGTSGSTDTQYF.